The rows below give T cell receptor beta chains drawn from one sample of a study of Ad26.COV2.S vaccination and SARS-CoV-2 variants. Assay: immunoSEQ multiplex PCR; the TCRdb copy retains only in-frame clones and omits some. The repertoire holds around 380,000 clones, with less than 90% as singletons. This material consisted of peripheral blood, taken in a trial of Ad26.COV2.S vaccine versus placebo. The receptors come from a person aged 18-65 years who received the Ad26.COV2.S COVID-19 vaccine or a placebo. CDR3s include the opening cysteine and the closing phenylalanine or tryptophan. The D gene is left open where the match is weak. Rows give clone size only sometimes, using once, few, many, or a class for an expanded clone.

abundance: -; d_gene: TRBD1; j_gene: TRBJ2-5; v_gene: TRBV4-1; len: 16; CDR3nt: TGCGCCAGCAGCCAAGGGGACAGGGGCTACCAAGAGACCCAGTACTTC; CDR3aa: CASSQGDRGYQETQYF
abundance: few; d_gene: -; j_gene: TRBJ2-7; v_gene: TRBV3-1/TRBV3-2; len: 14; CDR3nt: TGTGCCAGCAGCCAATACTGGTGGGAGACAGGAGTTTCTTTC; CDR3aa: CASSQYWWETGVSF
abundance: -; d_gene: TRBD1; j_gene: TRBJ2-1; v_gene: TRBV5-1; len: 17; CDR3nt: TGCGCCAGCAGCTTCGAAAGGCAGGGGGCGGAAAGGCTAGCGCAGTTCTTC; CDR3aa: CASSFERQGAERLAQFF
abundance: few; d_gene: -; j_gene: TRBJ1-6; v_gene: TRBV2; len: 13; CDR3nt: TGTGCCAGCACCCCGACAAAAGGTTCACCCCTCCACTTT; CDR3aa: CASTPTKGSPLHF
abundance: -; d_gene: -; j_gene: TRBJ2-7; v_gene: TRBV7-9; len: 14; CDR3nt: TGTGCCAGCAGCTTATCGCAGGGTCCTCACGAGCAGTACTTC; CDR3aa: CASSLSQGPHEQYF
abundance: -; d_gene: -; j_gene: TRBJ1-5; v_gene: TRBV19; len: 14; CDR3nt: TGTGCCAGTAGGGGAGGACTGCGGAATCAGCCCCAGCATTTT; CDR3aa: CASRGGLRNQPQHF
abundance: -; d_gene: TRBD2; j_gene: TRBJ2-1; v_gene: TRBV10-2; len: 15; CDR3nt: TGCGCCAGCAGGGTACGGACTAGCGGTTACAATGAGCAGTTCTTC; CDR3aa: CASRVRTSGYNEQFF
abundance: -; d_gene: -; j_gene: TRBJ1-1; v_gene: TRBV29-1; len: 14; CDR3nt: TGCAGCGTTGAAGTGGTAAGTGCGAACACTGAAGCTTTCTTT; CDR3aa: CSVEVVSANTEAFF
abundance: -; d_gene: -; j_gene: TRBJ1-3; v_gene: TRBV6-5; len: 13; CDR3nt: TGTGCCAGCAGGTCGGGGCCTGGAAACACCATATATTTT; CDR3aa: CASRSGPGNTIYF
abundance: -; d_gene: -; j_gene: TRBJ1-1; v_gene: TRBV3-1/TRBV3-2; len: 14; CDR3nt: TGTGCCAGCAGCCAATGGGGGTTTGACACTGAAGCTTTCTTT; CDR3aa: CASSQWGFDTEAFF
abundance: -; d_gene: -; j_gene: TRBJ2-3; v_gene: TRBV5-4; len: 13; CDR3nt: TGTGCCAGCAGCTTGGCTAGCACAGATACGCAGTATTTT; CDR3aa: CASSLASTDTQYF
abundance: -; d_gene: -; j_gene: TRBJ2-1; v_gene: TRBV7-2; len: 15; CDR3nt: TGTGCCAGCAGCTTCGGGGGGCCTCGATGGGATGAGCAGTTCTTC; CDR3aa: CASSFGGPRWDEQFF
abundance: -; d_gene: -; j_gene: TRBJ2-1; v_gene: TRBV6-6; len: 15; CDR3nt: TGTGCCAGCAGTTACCCCACTCGGGGGTTCAATGAGCAGTTCTTC; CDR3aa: CASSYPTRGFNEQFF
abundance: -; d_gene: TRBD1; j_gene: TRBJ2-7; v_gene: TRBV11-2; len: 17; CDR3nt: TGTGCCAGCAGCTTAACCCCCCCGGGACAGGGGGCCTACGAGCAGTACTTC; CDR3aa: CASSLTPPGQGAYEQYF
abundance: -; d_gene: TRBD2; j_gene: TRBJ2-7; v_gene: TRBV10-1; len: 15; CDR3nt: TGCGCCAGCAGTGCCGTTAGGGGAGGGGTCTACGAGCAGTACTTC; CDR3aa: CASSAVRGGVYEQYF
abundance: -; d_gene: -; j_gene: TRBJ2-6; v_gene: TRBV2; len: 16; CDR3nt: TGTGCCAGCAGTGTTAGGGGAGACTCTGGGGCCAACGTCCTGACTTTC; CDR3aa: CASSVRGDSGANVLTF
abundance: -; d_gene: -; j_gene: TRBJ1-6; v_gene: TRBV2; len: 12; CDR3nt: TGTGCCAGCAGGACAGGCAATTCACCCCTCCACTTT; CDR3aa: CASRTGNSPLHF
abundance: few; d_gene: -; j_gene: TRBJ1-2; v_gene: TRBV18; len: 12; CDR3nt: TGTGCCAGCTCACTGGAAGGAAGGGGCTACACCTTC; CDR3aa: CASSLEGRGYTF
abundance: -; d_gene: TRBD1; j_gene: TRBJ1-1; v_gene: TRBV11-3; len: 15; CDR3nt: TGTGCCAGCAGCTCTGGGACAGGGGAGGGTACTGAAGCTTTCTTT; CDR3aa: CASSSGTGEGTEAFF
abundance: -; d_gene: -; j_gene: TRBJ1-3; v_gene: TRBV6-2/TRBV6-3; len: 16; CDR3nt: TGTGCCAGCAGCCCAGACAGGTCAGCGTATGGAAACACCATATATTTT; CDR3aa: CASSPDRSAYGNTIYF
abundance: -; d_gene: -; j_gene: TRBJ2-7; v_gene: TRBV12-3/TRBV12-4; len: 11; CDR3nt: TGTGCCAGCAGTTTAGCCCACGAGCAGTACTTC; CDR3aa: CASSLAHEQYF
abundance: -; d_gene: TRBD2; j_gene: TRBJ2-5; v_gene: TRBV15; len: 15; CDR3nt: TGTGCCACCTCTCTAAATCTAGCGGGGGGAGAGACCCAGTACTTC; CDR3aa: CATSLNLAGGETQYF
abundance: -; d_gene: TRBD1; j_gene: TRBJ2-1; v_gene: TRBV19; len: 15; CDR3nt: TGTGCCAGTAGTGTATTACGGACAGGGGACAATGAGCAGTTCTTC; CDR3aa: CASSVLRTGDNEQFF
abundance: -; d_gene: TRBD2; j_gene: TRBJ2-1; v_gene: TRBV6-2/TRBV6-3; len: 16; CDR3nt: TGTGCCAGCAGTTACTCGACTAGCGGGGGGGCGGGTGAGCAGTTCTTC; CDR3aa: CASSYSTSGGAGEQFF
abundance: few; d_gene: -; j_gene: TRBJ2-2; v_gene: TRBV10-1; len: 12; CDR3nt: TGCGCCAGCAGGGGATACACCGGGGAGCTGTTTTTT; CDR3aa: CASRGYTGELFF
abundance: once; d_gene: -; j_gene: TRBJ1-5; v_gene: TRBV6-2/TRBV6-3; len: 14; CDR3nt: TGTGCCAGCAGTTACTCTGGAGGGGCGCAGCCCCAGCATTTT; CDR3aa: CASSYSGGAQPQHF
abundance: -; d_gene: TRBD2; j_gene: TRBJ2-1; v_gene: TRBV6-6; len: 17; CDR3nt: TGTGCCAGCAGTCCCCGGGTAGCGGGGGATTTCTACAATGAGCAGTTCTTC; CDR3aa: CASSPRVAGDFYNEQFF
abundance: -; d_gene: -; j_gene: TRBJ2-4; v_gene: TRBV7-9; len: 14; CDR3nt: TGTGCCAGCAGCTTTACAGGGACCAAAAACATTCAGTACTTC; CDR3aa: CASSFTGTKNIQYF
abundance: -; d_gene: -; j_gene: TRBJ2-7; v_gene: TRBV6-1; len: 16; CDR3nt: TGTGCCAGCAGTGAAGCGGGGTCTTCACCTACCTACGAGCAGTACTTC; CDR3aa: CASSEAGSSPTYEQYF
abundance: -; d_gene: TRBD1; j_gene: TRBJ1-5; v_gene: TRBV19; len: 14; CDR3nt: TGTGCCAGTAGTAAGACAGGGATCAGGAGTTCCCAGCATTTT; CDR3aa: CASSKTGIRSSQHF
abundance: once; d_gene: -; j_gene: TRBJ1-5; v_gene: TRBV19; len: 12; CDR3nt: TGTGCCTCCCGGGAGGGCAATCAGCCCCAGCATTTT; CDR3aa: CASREGNQPQHF
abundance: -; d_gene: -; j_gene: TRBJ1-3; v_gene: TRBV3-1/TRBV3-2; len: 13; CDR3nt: TGTGCCAGCAGCCAAGCCTCTGGAAACACCATATATTTT; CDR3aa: CASSQASGNTIYF
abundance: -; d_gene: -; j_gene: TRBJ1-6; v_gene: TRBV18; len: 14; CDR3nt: TGTGCCAGCTCACCCACCGAGGTGAATTCACCCCTCCACTTT; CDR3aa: CASSPTEVNSPLHF
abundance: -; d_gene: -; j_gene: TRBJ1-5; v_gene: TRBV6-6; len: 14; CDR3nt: TGTGCCAGCAGTTACATGGGGGCCGGACAGCCCCAGCATTTT; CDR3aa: CASSYMGAGQPQHF
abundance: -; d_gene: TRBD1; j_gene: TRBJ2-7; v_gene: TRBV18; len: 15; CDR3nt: TGTGCCAGCTCCCTCGGACAGGAAGCGGCCTACGAGCAGTACTTC; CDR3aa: CASSLGQEAAYEQYF
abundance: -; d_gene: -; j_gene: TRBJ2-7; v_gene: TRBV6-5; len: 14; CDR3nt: TGTGCCAGCAGTTACTCTACAGATTACTACGAGCAGTACTTC; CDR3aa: CASSYSTDYYEQYF
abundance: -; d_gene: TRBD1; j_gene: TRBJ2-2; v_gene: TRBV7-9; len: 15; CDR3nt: TGTGCCAGCAGCGGCCGGGACAGGATCACCGGGGAGCTGTTTTTT; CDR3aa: CASSGRDRITGELFF
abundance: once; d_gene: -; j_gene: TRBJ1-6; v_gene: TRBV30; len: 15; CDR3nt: TGTGCCTGGAGTGTAGTGGGTCGGTCGAATTCACCCCTCCACTTT; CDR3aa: CAWSVVGRSNSPLHF
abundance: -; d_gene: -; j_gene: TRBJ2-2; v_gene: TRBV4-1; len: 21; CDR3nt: TGCGCCAGCAGCCAAGACGGAGGCAGGCTGTTCGGGGGGCGTATCATCGGGGAGCTGTTTTTT; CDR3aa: CASSQDGGRLFGGRIIGELFF
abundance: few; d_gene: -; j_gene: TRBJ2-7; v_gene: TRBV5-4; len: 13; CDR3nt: TGTGCCAGCAGCGGGGGGCTCCTCTACGAGCAGTACTTC; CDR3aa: CASSGGLLYEQYF
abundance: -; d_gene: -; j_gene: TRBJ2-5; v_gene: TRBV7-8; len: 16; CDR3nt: TGTGCCAGCAGCTCGACTAGTTTGGGGGGCCAAGAGACCCAGTACTTC; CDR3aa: CASSSTSLGGQETQYF
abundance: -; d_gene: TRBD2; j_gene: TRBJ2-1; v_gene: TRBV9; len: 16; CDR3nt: TGTGCCAGCAGCCCCTCGATTCAGCGGGGGGCAAATGAGCAGTTCTTC; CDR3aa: CASSPSIQRGANEQFF
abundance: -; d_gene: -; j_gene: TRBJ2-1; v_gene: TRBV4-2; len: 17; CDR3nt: TGTGCCAGCAGCCAAGTAACGGGGGCCTCCGAATACAATGAGCAGTTCTTC; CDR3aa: CASSQVTGASEYNEQFF
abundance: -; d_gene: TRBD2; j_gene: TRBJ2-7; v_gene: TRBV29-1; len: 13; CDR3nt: TGCAGCGTTGGCGGGGGGCAGCTATACGAGCAGTACTTC; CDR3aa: CSVGGGQLYEQYF
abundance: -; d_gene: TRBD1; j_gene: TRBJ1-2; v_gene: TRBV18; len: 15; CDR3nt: TGTGCCAGCTCACCAGGACAGGGGCTTAGCTATGGCTACACCTTC; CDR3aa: CASSPGQGLSYGYTF
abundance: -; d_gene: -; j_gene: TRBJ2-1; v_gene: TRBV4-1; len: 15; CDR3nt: TGCGCCAGCAGCGAGACTATTAGGGTTTACAATGAGCAGTTCTTC; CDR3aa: CASSETIRVYNEQFF